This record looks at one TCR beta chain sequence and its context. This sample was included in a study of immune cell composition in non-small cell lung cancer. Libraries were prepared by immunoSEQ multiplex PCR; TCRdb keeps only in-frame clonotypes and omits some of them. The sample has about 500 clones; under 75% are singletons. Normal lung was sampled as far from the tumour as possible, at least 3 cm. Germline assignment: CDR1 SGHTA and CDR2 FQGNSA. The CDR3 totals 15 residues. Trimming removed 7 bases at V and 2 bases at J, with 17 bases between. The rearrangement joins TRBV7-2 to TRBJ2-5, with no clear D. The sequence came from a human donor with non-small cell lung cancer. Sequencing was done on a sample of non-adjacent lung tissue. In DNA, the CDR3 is TGTGCCAGCACCACGCCAGTGGGCACGCAAGAGACCCAGTACTTC. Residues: CASTTPVGTQETQYF.